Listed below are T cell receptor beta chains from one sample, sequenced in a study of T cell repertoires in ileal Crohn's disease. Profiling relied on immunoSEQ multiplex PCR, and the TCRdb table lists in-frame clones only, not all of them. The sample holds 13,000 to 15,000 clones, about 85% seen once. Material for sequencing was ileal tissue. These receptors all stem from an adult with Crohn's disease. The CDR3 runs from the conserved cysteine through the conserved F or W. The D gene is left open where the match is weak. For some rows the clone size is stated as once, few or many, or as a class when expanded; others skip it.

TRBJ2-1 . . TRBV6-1 CATKGAPEQFF TGTGCCACCAAGGGAGCCCCTGAGCAGTTCTTC
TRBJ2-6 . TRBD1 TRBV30 CAWSQGAGANVLTF TGTGCCTGGAGTCAGGGGGCTGGGGCCAACGTCCTGACTTTC
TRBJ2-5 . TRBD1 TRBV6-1 CASRGQGGETQYF TGTGCCAGCAGAGGACAGGGAGGAGAGACCCAGTACTTC
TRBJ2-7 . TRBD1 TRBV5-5 CASSLQGYYEQYF TGTGCCAGCAGCTTACAGGGGTACTACGAGCAGTACTTC
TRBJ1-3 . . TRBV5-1 CASSPPEATGNTIYF TGCGCCAGCAGCCCACCCGAGGCAACTGGAAACACCATATATTTT
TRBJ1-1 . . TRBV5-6 CASSSRTGGTEAFF TGTGCCAGCAGCTCGAGAACCGGGGGCACTGAAGCTTTCTTT
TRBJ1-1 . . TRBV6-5 CASSYSPQANTEAFF TGTGCCAGCAGTTACTCGCCCCAGGCAAACACTGAAGCTTTCTTT
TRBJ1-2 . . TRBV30 CAWRGGANYGYTF TGTGCCTGGAGGGGAGGGGCTAACTATGGCTACACCTTC
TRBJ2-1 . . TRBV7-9 CASSRGGVYNEQFF TGTGCCAGCAGCCGTGGCGGGGTTTACAATGAGCAGTTCTTC
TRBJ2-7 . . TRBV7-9 CASSLGTSASREQYF TGTGCCAGCAGCCTAGGGACATCGGCCTCTCGCGAGCAGTACTTC
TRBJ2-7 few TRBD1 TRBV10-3 CAAGWDRESREQYF TGTGCCGCCGGGTGGGACAGGGAAAGTCGCGAGCAGTACTTC
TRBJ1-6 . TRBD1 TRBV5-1 CASSPRDRDGSPLHF TGCGCCAGCAGCCCCAGAGACAGGGACGGCTCACCCCTCCACTTT
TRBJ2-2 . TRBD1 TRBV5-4 CASSGTGVTGELFF TGTGCCAGCAGCGGGACAGGGGTTACCGGGGAGCTGTTTTTT
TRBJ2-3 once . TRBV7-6 CASSLDRITDTQYF TGTGCCAGCAGCCTTGACAGGATCACAGATACGCAGTATTTT